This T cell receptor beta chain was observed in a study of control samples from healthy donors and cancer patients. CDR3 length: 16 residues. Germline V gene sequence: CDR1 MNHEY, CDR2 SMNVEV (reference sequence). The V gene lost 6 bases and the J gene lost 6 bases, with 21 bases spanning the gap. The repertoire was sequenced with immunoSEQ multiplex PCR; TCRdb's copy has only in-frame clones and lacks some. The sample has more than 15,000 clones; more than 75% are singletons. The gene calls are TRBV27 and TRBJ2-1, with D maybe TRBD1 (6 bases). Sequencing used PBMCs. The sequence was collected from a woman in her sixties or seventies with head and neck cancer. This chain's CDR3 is CASSQPGTMDPNEQFF. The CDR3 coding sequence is TGTGCCAGCAGCCAACCCGGGACAATGGACCCCAATGAGCAGTTCTTC.